This T cell receptor beta chain was sequenced for a study of tumor-infiltrating lymphocytes in primary liver carcinoma. A primer in the constant region served to generate TCR beta cDNA from approximately 500 ng of total RNA. Generation of the TCR beta libraries relied on three nested multiplex PCR rounds using slightly modified ARM-PCR. A C-beta reverse primer and TRBV1-TRBV30 forward primers served in each of the first two PCR rounds, at ten to eleven cycles apiece. Using its own MiXCR run on the multiplex PCR reads, TCRdb lists one record per CDR3 protein. Of about 99,000 distinct CDR3 sequences in the sample, around two thirds were seen once. Co-extracting RNA and DNA was done with roughly 17-34 mg of unsorted bulk tissue as input. Surgery removed the patients' primary liver carcinoma. On this clonotype: A read error may produce the germline difference seen at one junction end.

The CDR3 runs 14 residues. Per germline, CDR1 MNHNS and CDR2 SASEGT. Material: liver tumor tissue from sampling region 5. The subset was: tumor region T5, tumor centre. This clonotype was sampled from a woman aged 60-75 years with primary liver carcinoma and hepatitis B virus infection. The chain is built from TRBV6-1 and TRBJ2-5; 9 nucleotides match TRBD2. The CDR3 region has the DNA TGTACCAGCAACAAGGGCGGGAGGGGAGAGACCCAGTACTTC. Residues: CTSNKGGRGETQYF.